A single TCR beta chain is shown here with its context. Antigen specificity is unknown. From germline, CDR1 is SGHRS and CDR2 YFSETQ. Trimming took 0 bases from V and 9 from J, leaving 18 bases between them. The CDR3 extends over 15 amino acids. The data originate from a study of identifying expanded T cells in peripheral blood. The study, taken as a whole, reports: Roughly 2-week clone count variance significantly increased as total template count grew.

Measured with immunoSEQ multiplex PCR; TCRdb has only the in-frame clones, and not every one. The sample shows 70,000 to 95,000 clones, almost 90% of them seen only once. Sequencing was done on a sample of blood. The V call is TRBV5-1, the J call TRBJ2-5; D call uncertain. The receptor was isolated from a person between 18 and 70 years old in good health. CDR3 in DNA: TGCGCCAGCAGCTTGGGTCGGTTGGTCGTTTCTCCCCAGTACTTC. Translated, it gives CASSLGRLVVSPQYF.